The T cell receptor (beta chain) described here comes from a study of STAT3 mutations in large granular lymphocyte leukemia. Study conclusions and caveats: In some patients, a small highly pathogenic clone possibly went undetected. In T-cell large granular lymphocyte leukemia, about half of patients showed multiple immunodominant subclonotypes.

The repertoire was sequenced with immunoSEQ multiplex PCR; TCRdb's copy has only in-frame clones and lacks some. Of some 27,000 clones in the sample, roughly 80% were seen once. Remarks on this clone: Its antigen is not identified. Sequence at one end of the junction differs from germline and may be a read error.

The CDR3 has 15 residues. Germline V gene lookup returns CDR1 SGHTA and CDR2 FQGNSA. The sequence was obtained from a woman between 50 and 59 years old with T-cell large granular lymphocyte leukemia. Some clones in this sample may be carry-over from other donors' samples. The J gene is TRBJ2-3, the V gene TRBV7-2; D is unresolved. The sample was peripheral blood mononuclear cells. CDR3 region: CASRLVLSGTDTQYF. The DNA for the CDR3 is TGTGCCAGCAGATTAGTCCTCAGCGGCACAGATACGCAGTATTTT.